This T cell receptor (beta chain) was captured in a study of blood T cell repertoires in COVID-19. CDR1 MDHEN and CDR2 SYDVKM come from the germline V gene. V lost 2 bases to trimming and J lost 4 bases; unmatched junction nucleotides: 6. CDR3 length: 15 residues. Assay: immunoSEQ multiplex PCR; the TCRdb copy retains only in-frame clones and omits some. The profile shows roughly 300,000 clones, roughly nine tenths of them singletons. This receptor was taken from a woman in her twenties or thirties with COVID-19, enrolled during active disease. The sequencing input was peripheral blood. The chain joins TRBV28 to TRBJ2-7, with 9 bases that match TRBD1. CDR3 in DNA: TGTGCCAGCAGTTTAGTCGGACAGGGGTTATACGAGCAGTACTTC. Protein product: CASSLVGQGLYEQYF.